This T cell receptor (beta chain) is drawn from a study of beta chain features in type 1 diabetes. General study points: Patients and controls would share equally any PCR tilt toward shorter templates. A closer apparent resemblance between naive, central memory and Treg TCRB repertoires was seen in patients than in healthy donors.

All of the isolated RNA was reverse transcribed, so expressed TCRB transcripts were sequenced. Measured with immunoSEQ multiplex PCR; TCRdb has only the in-frame clones, and not every one. The table shows 850,000 to 900,000 clones, with 15% to 20% occurring only once. CDR3 length: 14 amino acids. From germline, CDR1 is SGHTA and CDR2 FQGTGA. V was clipped by 3 bases and J by 3 bases, with 11 bases between them. The sample holds one count of this clone. Its antigen remains unidentified. V usage is TRBV7-3 and J usage is TRBJ1-2; D remains unclear. Sequencing used naive CD4+ T cells from blood. The clonotype comes from a woman between 18 and 30 years old in good health. The CDR3 here is CASSLKARDYGYTF. The CDR3 region has the DNA TGTGCCAGCAGCTTGAAGGCTCGAGACTATGGCTACACCTTC.